The 9 T cell receptor beta chains given below trace back to one sample, sequenced in a study of cytomegalovirus exposure and HLA in healthy donors. Primers: 60 Vbeta forward and 13 Jbeta reverse. The method was immunoSEQ multiplex PCR; TCRdb's version includes in-frame clones alone and lacks a portion of them. Counted here are tens of thousands of clones, approximately 84% occurring once; the ten biggest clones make up approximately 2.1%. Material: PBMCs. The receptors shown here come from a young man in good health and CMV-seronegative.

This clone was recorded once. The chain uses TRBV9 and TRBJ2-7; D might be TRBD2 (5 bases). The V end was cut by 0 bases, the J end by 6 bases, with 10 bases between. This CDR3 spans 13 amino acids. In germline, CDR1 is SGDLS, CDR2 YYNGEE. The CDR3 DNA reads as TGTGCCAGCAGCGTAGTAGGAGGAACCGAGCAGTACTTC. The encoded protein is CASSVVGGTEQYF.

This clone has more than one count but fewer than ten. V is TRBV4-1 and J is TRBJ1-2; D not resolved. The CDR3 runs 15 residues. Germline values: CDR1 MGHRA, CDR2 YSYEKL. V lost 4 bases, J lost 0 bases, and 12 bases lay in between. The CDR3 DNA is TGCGCCAGCAGCCCCTCGGACGGGACTAACTATGGCTACACCTTC. This gives the protein CASSPSDGTNYGYTF.

The J gene is TRBJ2-7, the V gene TRBV7-2; TRBD1 might be the D (6 bases). Germline V gives CDR1 SGHTA, CDR2 FQGNSA. The CDR3 is made up of 13 amino acids. V was shortened by 0 bases and J by 3 bases, with 6 bases between the two germline ends. The CDR3: CASSLADSYEQYF. In DNA, the CDR3 is TGTGCCAGCAGCTTAGCGGACAGCTACGAGCAGTACTTC.

This chain connects TRBV19 to TRBJ2-3; possible D gene TRBD1, 6 bases. Germline V CDR1 and CDR2: LNHDA, SQIVND (reference sequence). Trimming pared 1 base from V and 5 bases from J, leaving 19 bases between. The CDR3 loop spans 17 amino acids. The CDR3 is CASSIALPRGRGDTQYF. The CDR3 DNA is TGTGCCAGTAGTATAGCACTCCCCCGGGGCAGGGGAGATACGCAGTATTTT.

This clone turned up a few times. Other DNA sequences from this sample encode an identical CDR3 as well. The chain combines TRBV5-1 with TRBJ1-1; no clear D. The CDR3 is made up of 13 amino acids. Per germline, CDR1 SGHRS and CDR2 YFSETQ. Trimming took 0 bases from V and 2 from J, leaving 5 bases between them. The CDR3 sequence: CASSLAGNTEAFF. The CDR3 nucleotides are TGCGCCAGCAGCTTGGCGGGAAACACTGAAGCTTTCTTT.

The chain carries TRBV30 and TRBJ2-5, with 8 bases fitting TRBD1. CDR1 is GTSNPN, CDR2 SVGIG, per germline (reference sequence). The trim removed 4 bases at V and 4 bases at J, leaving 5 bases unmatched. The CDR3 extends over 13 amino acids. The CDR3 reads CAWTGGVGETQYF. CDR3 sequence (DNA): TGTGCCTGGACAGGGGGCGTGGGAGAGACCCAGTACTTC.

The chain combines TRBV19 with TRBJ1-5, with D possibly TRBD1 on 6 matching bases. Germline loops: CDR1 LNHDA, CDR2 SQIVND (reference sequence). Trimming removed 5 bases from V and 10 bases from J, with 15 bases in between. This CDR3 region has 13 residues. CDR3 sequence reads: CASSLRGGGPQHF. Written as DNA, the CDR3 is TGTGCCAGTAGTCTCAGGGGTGGGGGTCCCCAGCATTTT. The variable domain in full, completed from reference TRBV19 and TRBJ1-5, reads DGGITQSPKYLFRKEGQNVTLSCEQNLNHDAMYWYRQDPGQGLRLIYYSQIVNDFQKGDIAEGYSVSREKKESFPLTVTSAQKNPTAFYLCASSLRGGGPQHFGDGTRLSIL.

The chain couples TRBV18 to TRBJ1-1; D might be TRBD1 (5 bases). The CDR3 extends over 12 amino acids. The V and J ends lost 3 bases and 6 bases respectively, with 8 bases between them. CDR1 KGHSH and CDR2 LQKENI come from the germline V gene. The CDR3 region has the DNA TGTGCCAGCTCACCGGGGGGGTCTGAAGCTTTCTTT. Translated, it gives CASSPGGSEAFF.

V is TRBV7-6 and J is TRBJ2-7; D uncertain. This CDR3 is built from 11 residues. Trimming took off 5 bases at V and 5 bases at J, with 7 bases between the two ends. In germline, CDR1 is SGHVS, CDR2 FNYEAQ. In DNA, the CDR3 is TGTGCCAGCAGCCCCCTCGACGAGCAGTACTTC. Translated, it gives CASSPLDEQYF.